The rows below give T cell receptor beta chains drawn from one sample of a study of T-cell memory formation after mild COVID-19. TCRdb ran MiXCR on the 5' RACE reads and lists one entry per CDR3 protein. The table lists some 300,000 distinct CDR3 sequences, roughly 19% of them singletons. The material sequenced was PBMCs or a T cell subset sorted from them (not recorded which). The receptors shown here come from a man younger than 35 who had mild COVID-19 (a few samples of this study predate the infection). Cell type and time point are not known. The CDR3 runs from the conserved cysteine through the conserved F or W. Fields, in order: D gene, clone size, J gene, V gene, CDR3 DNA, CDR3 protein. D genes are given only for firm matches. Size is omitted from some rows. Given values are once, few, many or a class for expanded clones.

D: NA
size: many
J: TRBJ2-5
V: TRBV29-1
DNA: TGCAGCGCGGTGATGGGCGGAGTCGGAGAGACCCAGTACTTC
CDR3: CSAVMGGVGETQYF

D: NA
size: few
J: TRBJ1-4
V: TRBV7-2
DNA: TGTGCCAGCAGCTTACACGGGGTGGCTGAAAAACTGTTTTTT
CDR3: CASSLHGVAEKLFF

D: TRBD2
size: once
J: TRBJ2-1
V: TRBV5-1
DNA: TGCGCCAGCAGCCATTTAGCGGGGGGCTCCTACAATGAGCAGTTCTTC
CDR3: CASSHLAGGSYNEQFF

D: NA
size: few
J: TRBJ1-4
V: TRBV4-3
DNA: TGCGCCAGCAGCCAAGATGGAATGGGGACGGGTGAAAAACTGTTTTTT
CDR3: CASSQDGMGTGEKLFF

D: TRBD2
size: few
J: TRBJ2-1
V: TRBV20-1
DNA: TGCAGTGCTACCTATTGGGGACTAGCAAGTAATGAGCAGTTCTTC
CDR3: CSATYWGLASNEQFF

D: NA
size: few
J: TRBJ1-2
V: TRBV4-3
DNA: TGCGCCAGCAGCCAAGATAACAACTATGGCTACACCTTC
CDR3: CASSQDNNYGYTF

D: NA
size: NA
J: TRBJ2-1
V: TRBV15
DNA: TGTGCCACCAGCAGAGATCTAGGCGAGCAGTTCTTC
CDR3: CATSRDLGEQFF

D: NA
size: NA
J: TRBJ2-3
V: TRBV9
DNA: TGTGCCAGCAGCGTAGGGGGTTCTAGCACAGATACGCAGTATTTT
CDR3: CASSVGGSSTDTQYF

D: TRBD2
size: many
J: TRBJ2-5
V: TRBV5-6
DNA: TGTGCCAGCAGCTTGGCTAGCGGGATTCCCCAAGAGACCCAGTACTTC
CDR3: CASSLASGIPQETQYF

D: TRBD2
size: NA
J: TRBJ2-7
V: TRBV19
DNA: TGTGCCAGTAGTATATCCAGCGGGGGGGCCTACGAGCAGTACTTC
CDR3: CASSISSGGAYEQYF

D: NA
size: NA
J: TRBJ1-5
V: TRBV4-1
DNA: TGCGCCAGCAGCTTTGGGGGAAATAGCAATCAGCCCCAGCATTTT
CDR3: CASSFGGNSNQPQHF

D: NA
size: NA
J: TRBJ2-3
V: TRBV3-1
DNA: TGTGCCAGCAGTCTAACTGACGGGCCAGATACGCAGTATTTT
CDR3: CASSLTDGPDTQYF

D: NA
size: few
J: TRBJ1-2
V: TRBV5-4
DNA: TGTGCCAGCAGCTTACTCAGGGGTGACTATGGCTACACCTTC
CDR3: CASSLLRGDYGYTF

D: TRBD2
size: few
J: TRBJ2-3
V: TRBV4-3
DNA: TGCGCCAGCAGCCAAGTTAGCGGGGACACAGATACGCAGTATTTT
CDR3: CASSQVSGDTDTQYF

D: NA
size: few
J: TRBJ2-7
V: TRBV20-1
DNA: TGCAGTGCTAGAGACCCTGAATTAGGGATTACCTACGAGCAGTACTTC
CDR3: CSARDPELGITYEQYF

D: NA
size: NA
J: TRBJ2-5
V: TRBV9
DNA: TGTGCCAGCAGCGTCACCAGCGCCGAACTACAAGAGACCCAGTACTTC
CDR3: CASSVTSAELQETQYF

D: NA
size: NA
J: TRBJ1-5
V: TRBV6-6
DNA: TGTGCCAGCAGACCATCCACAGAAAGCAATCAGCCCCAGCATTTT
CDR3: CASRPSTESNQPQHF

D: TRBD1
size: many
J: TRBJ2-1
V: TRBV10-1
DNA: TGCGCCAGCAGGGGACAGGGTGACCATGAGCAGTTCTTC
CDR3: CASRGQGDHEQFF

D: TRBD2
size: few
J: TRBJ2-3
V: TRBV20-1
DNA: TGCAGTGCTCGCGGGGGTCCCTATACGCAGTATTTT
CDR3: CSARGGPYTQYF

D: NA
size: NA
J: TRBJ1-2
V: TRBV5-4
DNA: TGTGCCAGCAGCTTGGCCTTGGGGAACTATGGCTACACCTTC
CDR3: CASSLALGNYGYTF

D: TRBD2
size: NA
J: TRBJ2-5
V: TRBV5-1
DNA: TGCGCCAGCAGCTTGTTACCAGCCGGGACTAGCGGGGGAGAGACCCAGTACTTC
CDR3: CASSLLPAGTSGGETQYF

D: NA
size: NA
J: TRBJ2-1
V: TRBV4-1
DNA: TGCGCCAGCAGCCACCCGGGCTCCTCCTACAATGAGCAGTTCTTC
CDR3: CASSHPGSSYNEQFF

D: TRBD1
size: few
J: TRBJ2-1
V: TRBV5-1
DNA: TGCGCCAGCAGCGGACAGGGGAGTTTCAATGAGCAGTTCTTC
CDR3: CASSGQGSFNEQFF

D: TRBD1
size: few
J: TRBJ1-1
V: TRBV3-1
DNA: TGTGCCAGCAGCCAAGAACCCCGCCGGACAGGGAACACTGAAGCTTTCTTT
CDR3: CASSQEPRRTGNTEAFF

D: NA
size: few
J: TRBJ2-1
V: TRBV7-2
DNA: TGTGCCAGCAGCCCAGACAGAAACAATGAGCAGTTCTTC
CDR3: CASSPDRNNEQFF

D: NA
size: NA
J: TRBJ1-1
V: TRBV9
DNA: TGTGCCAGCAGCGTACAGATGAACACTGAAGCTTTCTTT
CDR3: CASSVQMNTEAFF

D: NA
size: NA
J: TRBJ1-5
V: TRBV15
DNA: TGTGCCACCAGCAGGGGTGGAGATCAGCCCCAGCATTTT
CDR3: CATSRGGDQPQHF

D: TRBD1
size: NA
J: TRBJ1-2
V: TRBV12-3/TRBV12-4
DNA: TGTGCCAGCAGTTTAGGCAGGGGGGCCCATGGCTACACCTTC
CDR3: CASSLGRGAHGYTF

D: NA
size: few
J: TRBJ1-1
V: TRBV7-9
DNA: TGTGCCAGCAGCTTTCCCTCCAAGGGAAGCGGCACTGAAGCTTTCTTT
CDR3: CASSFPSKGSGTEAFF

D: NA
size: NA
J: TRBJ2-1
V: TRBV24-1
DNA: TGTGCCACCAGCCCAGGGGCTAATGAGCAGTTCTTC
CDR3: CATSPGANEQFF

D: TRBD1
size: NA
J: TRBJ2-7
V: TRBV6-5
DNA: TGTGCCAGCAGTCCCGGGACAGCCACCGTCTACGAGCAGTACTTC
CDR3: CASSPGTATVYEQYF

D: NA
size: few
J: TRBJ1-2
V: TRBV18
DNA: TGTGCCAGCTCACCGTCGGCAGGGAACTATGGCTACACCTTC
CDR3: CASSPSAGNYGYTF

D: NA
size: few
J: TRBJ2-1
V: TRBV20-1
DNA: TGCAGTGCTAGACAGGGCATGGGGGATGAGCAGTTCTTC
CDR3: CSARQGMGDEQFF

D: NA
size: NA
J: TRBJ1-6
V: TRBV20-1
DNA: TGCAGTGCAGCAAGAGGGAGCTCCTATAATTCACCCCTCCACTTT
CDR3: CSAARGSSYNSPLHF

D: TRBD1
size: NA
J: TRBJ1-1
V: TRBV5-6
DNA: TGTGCCAGCAGCTTTAGGGGGCGCGGCACTGAAGCTTTCTTT
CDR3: CASSFRGRGTEAFF